This is a list of T cell receptor beta chains from one sample in a study of T cell responses to AZD1222 COVID-19 vaccine. The method was immunoSEQ multiplex PCR; TCRdb's version includes in-frame clones alone and lacks a portion of them. The sample includes some 150,000 clones, less than 90% seen only once; the top ten take 6.9%. Here the sequenced sample was peripheral blood, taken after recovery from COVID-19. The receptors shown here come from an adult who had recovered from COVID-19. The CDR3 runs from the conserved cysteine through the conserved F or W. The D gene is left open where the match is weak. Not every row has a clone size; where given, it reads once, few, many or a size class.

J gene,V gene,clone size,D gene,CDR3 protein,CDR3 DNA
TRBJ2-5,TRBV28,once,TRBD2,CASSGAGTSDSETQYF,TGTGCCAGCAGTGGCGCCGGGACTAGCGATTCGGAGACCCAGTACTTC
TRBJ2-1,TRBV6-4,.,.,CASSEESENEQFF,TGTGCCAGCAGTGAAGAGTCAGAGAATGAGCAGTTCTTC
TRBJ2-7,TRBV15,.,TRBD2,CATSRPDAGGPLEQYF,TGTGCCACCAGCAGACCTGACGCGGGGGGGCCGCTCGAGCAGTACTTC
TRBJ1-4,TRBV6-5,.,.,CASSLSEGGNEKLFF,TGTGCCAGCAGTCTATCAGAGGGGGGCAATGAAAAACTGTTTTTT
TRBJ1-4,TRBV7-8,.,.,CASSLAGNEKLFF,TGTGCCAGCAGCTTAGCCGGGAATGAAAAACTGTTTTTT
TRBJ2-5,TRBV2,few,.,CASRVRHQETQYF,TGTGCCAGCAGAGTCCGCCATCAAGAGACCCAGTACTTC
TRBJ1-1,TRBV5-1,.,.,CASSLSGSFLGAFF,TGCGCCAGCAGCTTGTCGGGATCTTTTCTCGGAGCTTTCTTT
TRBJ1-2,TRBV9,once,TRBD1,CASSEGTGTNYGYTF,TGTGCCAGCAGCGAGGGGACAGGCACTAACTATGGCTACACCTTC
TRBJ1-1,TRBV28,.,.,CASSFRDEAFF,TGTGCCAGCAGTTTTCGGGATGAAGCTTTCTTT
TRBJ1-4,TRBV20-1,.,.,CSASLQRNEKLFF,TGCAGTGCTAGTCTGCAGCGAAATGAAAAACTGTTTTTT
TRBJ2-1,TRBV7-3,.,TRBD2,CASSPGTSAYNEQFF,TGTGCCAGCAGCCCCGGGACTAGCGCCTACAATGAGCAGTTCTTC
TRBJ2-3,TRBV19,.,TRBD1,CASSPDRETDTQYF,TGTGCCAGTAGTCCGGACAGGGAAACAGATACGCAGTATTTT
TRBJ2-7,TRBV5-1,few,TRBD2,CASSFPSGGYEQYF,TGCGCCAGCAGCTTCCCTAGCGGGGGCTACGAGCAGTACTTC
TRBJ2-1,TRBV27,few,TRBD1,CASSTNRGRGNEQFF,TGTGCCAGCAGTACCAACAGGGGGCGCGGGAATGAGCAGTTCTTC
TRBJ2-7,TRBV12-5,.,.,CASGLLGTYEQYF,TGTGCTAGTGGTTTGTTGGGGACCTACGAGCAGTACTTC
TRBJ2-7,TRBV27,.,TRBD2,CASSLVAGGSLAEQYF,TGTGCCAGCAGTTTAGTAGCGGGAGGATCCCTCGCCGAGCAGTACTTC
TRBJ2-5,TRBV11-3,.,TRBD2,CASSLGLREAGETQYF,TGTGCCAGCAGCTTAGGCTTGCGGGAGGCAGGGGAGACCCAGTACTTC
TRBJ1-1,TRBV6-5,.,TRBD1,CASSYPKARGPTEAFF,TGTGCCAGCAGTTACCCGAAAGCCAGGGGGCCCACTGAAGCTTTCTTT
TRBJ2-3,TRBV12-3/TRBV12-4,.,.,CASSHLRSTQYF,TGTGCCAGCAGTCATTTGCGGAGTACGCAGTATTTT
TRBJ2-7,TRBV24-1,.,TRBD1,CATSDPRTGGDEQYF,TGTGCCACCAGTGATCCCCGGACAGGGGGGGACGAGCAGTACTTC
TRBJ2-7,TRBV5-1,.,.,CASGQQDHSYEQYF,TGCGCCAGCGGACAACAGGACCACTCCTACGAGCAGTACTTC
TRBJ2-5,TRBV20-1,.,.,CSARSLETQYF,TGCAGTGCTCGTAGTCTGGAGACCCAGTACTTC
TRBJ1-1,TRBV10-3,.,.,CAISESPHNTEAFF,TGTGCCATCAGTGAGTCACCACATAACACTGAAGCTTTCTTT
TRBJ1-1,TRBV6-6,.,TRBD1,CACSQTGGLDTEAFF,TGTGCCTGCAGTCAAACAGGGGGCTTGGACACTGAAGCTTTCTTT
TRBJ2-1,TRBV6-6,.,.,CASSLADGAYNEQFF,TGTGCCAGCAGTTTGGCGGATGGCGCATACAATGAGCAGTTCTTC
TRBJ1-2,TRBV7-9,.,TRBD1,CASSLQGAAYGYTF,TGTGCCAGCAGCTTACAGGGGGCCGCCTATGGCTACACCTTC
TRBJ2-7,TRBV6-4,.,TRBD1,CASRISTGVGEQYF,TGTGCCAGCAGGATATCTACAGGGGTTGGCGAGCAGTACTTC
TRBJ1-3,TRBV18,.,.,CASSPQGSGNTIYF,TGTGCCAGCTCACCACAGGGCTCGGGGAACACCATATATTTT
TRBJ2-4,TRBV7-2,.,.,CASSPEAIRAKNIQYF,TGTGCCAGCAGCCCAGAGGCTATTCGGGCCAAAAACATTCAGTACTTC
TRBJ1-2,TRBV6-1,.,.,CASSDLGRGYTF,TGTGCCAGCAGTGACCTAGGTCGGGGCTACACCTTC
TRBJ1-5,TRBV4-1,.,.,CASSQDSAGNQPQHF,TGCGCCAGCAGCCAAGATTCGGCAGGCAATCAGCCCCAGCATTTT
TRBJ2-7,TRBV12-3/TRBV12-4,once,TRBD1,CATGGQGIHEQYF,TGTGCCACGGGGGGACAGGGAATTCACGAGCAGTACTTC
TRBJ1-3,TRBV9,.,.,CASSVGSAGNTIYF,TGTGCCAGCAGCGTAGGAAGCGCTGGAAACACCATATATTTT
TRBJ2-7,TRBV3-1/TRBV3-2,.,.,CASSQEGGQNEQYF,TGTGCCAGCAGCCAAGAGGGGGGGCAGAACGAGCAGTACTTC
TRBJ1-1,TRBV6-2/TRBV6-3,.,.,CASSYGTNTEAFF,TGTGCCAGCAGTTACGGAACTAACACTGAAGCTTTCTTT
TRBJ2-1,TRBV12-3/TRBV12-4,.,.,CASSSTDNEQFF,TGTGCCAGCAGTTCGACGGATAATGAGCAGTTCTTC
TRBJ2-3,TRBV9,.,TRBD2,CASSPRSASGLSTDTQYF,TGTGCCAGCAGCCCCAGGTCCGCTAGCGGGTTGAGCACAGATACGCAGTATTTT
TRBJ1-4,TRBV4-1,.,.,CASGNPGQVNEKLFF,TGCGCCAGCGGTAACCCGGGACAAGTAAATGAAAAACTGTTTTTT
TRBJ2-2,TRBV5-1,.,TRBD1,CASSFGQGDTGELFF,TGCGCCAGCAGCTTCGGACAGGGTGACACCGGGGAGCTGTTTTTT
TRBJ2-7,TRBV18,.,.,CASSPNPYEQYF,TGTGCCAGCTCACCAAACCCGTACGAGCAGTACTTC
TRBJ2-1,TRBV5-4,.,TRBD2,CASSSSGGAYNEQFF,TGTGCCAGCAGCTCTAGCGGAGGGGCCTACAATGAGCAGTTCTTC
TRBJ1-2,TRBV28,.,.,CASSRTTSGYTF,TGTGCCAGCAGTCGCACAACTTCGGGCTACACCTTC
TRBJ1-5,TRBV28,.,.,CASKSNQPQHF,TGTGCCAGCAAGAGCAATCAGCCCCAGCATTTT
TRBJ1-2,TRBV5-1,.,.,CASSLTLRNYGYTF,TGCGCCAGCAGCTTGACCCTCCGCAACTATGGCTACACCTTC
TRBJ1-1,TRBV27,.,TRBD1,CASSPQGSTEAFF,TGTGCCAGCAGCCCACAGGGGAGCACTGAAGCTTTCTTT
TRBJ2-1,TRBV5-1,.,.,CASSFNQGNNEQFF,TGCGCCAGCAGCTTTAATCAGGGGAACAATGAGCAGTTCTTC
TRBJ1-4,TRBV6-5,.,TRBD1,CASRKGQGNEKLFF,TGTGCCAGCCGTAAGGGACAGGGAAATGAAAAACTGTTTTTT
TRBJ1-1,TRBV11-3,few,TRBD1,CASSWGQHTEAFF,TGTGCCAGCAGCTGGGGACAGCACACTGAAGCTTTCTTT
TRBJ1-5,TRBV2,once,.,CASSGGQSSNQPQHF,TGTGCCAGCAGCGGTGGGCAGTCTAGCAATCAGCCCCAGCATTTT
TRBJ1-2,TRBV4-2,.,.,CASSHHWGRSNYGYTF,TGTGCCAGCAGCCATCACTGGGGCAGGAGCAACTATGGCTACACCTTC
TRBJ1-1,TRBV4-1,.,TRBD1,CASSQDIRGLRNTEAFF,TGCGCCAGCAGCCAAGATATCAGGGGGCTGCGTAACACTGAAGCTTTCTTT